There are a few counts of the clone carrying this TCR beta chain. What it recognizes is unknown. Trimming took off 0 bases at V and 4 bases at J, with 11 bases between the two ends. From germline, CDR1 is SGDLS and CDR2 YYNGEE. This CDR3 is built from 14 residues. A second about 7 to 11 cycle PCR used barcoded and J-beta primers. Each cDNA molecule received a tag from a template-switch adaptor that had 12 random nucleotides. From the 5' RACE reads, TCRdb called clonotypes with MiXCR, one entry per CDR3 protein. The profile shows approximately 800,000 distinct CDR3 sequences, about 25% of them singletons. The entry originates in a study of blood T cells in healthy people across ages. General study results and limits: Percentage of naive T cells showed a strong correlation with TCR beta diversity.

The sample also formed part of further work on T cells of mothers and their children.

Input material: blood. The sequence derives from a boy between 5 and 17 years old in good health. The chain couples TRBV9 to TRBJ2-7; D possibly corresponds to TRBD2 (5 bases). CDR3 loop: CASSVASGEYEQYF. The CDR3 bases are TGTGCCAGCAGCGTAGCGTCCGGGGAATACGAGCAGTACTTC.